These T cell receptor beta chains were read from a single sample in a study of molecular identifiers for immune sequencing clone quantification. MiXCR was run by TCRdb on the PCR reads, yielding one entry per CDR3 protein. The table has some 590,000 distinct CDR3 sequences, roughly 25% seen once; the top ten hold about 0.73%. Sequencing was done on a sample of naive CD8+ T cells from blood, with Jurkat cell RNA spiked in. Every receptor here comes from a human donor in good health. Some libraries in this study had Jurkat cell RNA spiked in. Each CDR3 is given with its conserved first and last residue. A D gene is named only where the DNA matches it firmly. The size entry is marked missing in some rows and otherwise reads once, few, many or a size class.

TRBJ2-7	TRBV3-1	many	.	TGTGCCAGCAGCCAAGAGTGGCCCTACGAGCAGTACTTC	CASSQEWPYEQYF
TRBJ2-1	TRBV5-1	few	.	TGCGCCAGCAGCTTGGTCACAGGATCCTACAATGAGCAGTTCTTC	CASSLVTGSYNEQFF
TRBJ2-5	TRBV5-4	many	.	TGTGCCAGCAGCTCGTTAGTGGAAGCCCAAGAGACCCAGTACTTC	CASSSLVEAQETQYF
TRBJ2-3	TRBV27	few	.	TGTGACAGCAATCACAGGGATACGCAGTATTTT	CDSNHRDTQYF
TRBJ2-6	TRBV7-9	many	.	TGTGCCAGCAGCTGGGACAAACGTCTCTCTGGGGCCAACGTCCTGACTTTC	CASSWDKRLSGANVLTF
TRBJ2-7	TRBV19	.	.	TGTGTCAGTAGTATAGCTGCAGGGAGCTCCTACGAGCAGTACTTC	CVSSIAAGSSYEQYF
TRBJ1-3	TRBV9	.	.	TGTGCCAGCAGCGTAGGCGGATCTACAGGGCCAACTGGAAACACCATATATTTT	CASSVGGSTGPTGNTIYF
TRBJ2-2	TRBV5-5	.	TRBD2	TGTGCCAGCAGCTTAGGCGGAGGACTAGCAGGGCACACCGGGGAGCTGTTTTTT	CASSLGGGLAGHTGELFF
TRBJ1-1	TRBV6-5	few	.	TGTGCCAGCAGAAGTGGGGGTGAAGCTTTCTTT	CASRSGGEAFF
TRBJ2-1	TRBV7-3	many	TRBD2	TGTGCCAGCAGCCCTCTAGCGGGAGCCGGGAATGAGCAGTTCTTC	CASSPLAGAGNEQFF
TRBJ2-7	TRBV6-2/TRBV6-3	few	TRBD1	TGTGCCAGCAGTCCAACAGGGGGGTTCGAGCAGTACTTC	CASSPTGGFEQYF
TRBJ2-5	TRBV27	.	.	TGTGCCAGCAGTCCAGACGCAGTGCGTACCCAGTACTTC	CASSPDAVRTQYF
TRBJ2-7	TRBV20-1	few	TRBD2	TGCAGTGCTAGAGATATAGCGGGGGGGCCGGATTATTACGAGCAGTACTTC	CSARDIAGGPDYYEQYF
TRBJ1-2	TRBV14	.	.	TGTGCCAGCAGCCGCGGGACGGGTCTTGGAGGCTACACCTTC	CASSRGTGLGGYTF
TRBJ2-1	TRBV4-3	.	TRBD2	TGCGCCAGCAGCCAAGCGGGGGGGCTAGCTGACACTGGTGAGCAGTTCTTC	CASSQAGGLADTGEQFF
TRBJ2-2	TRBV7-9	.	.	TGTGCCAGCAGTTCCATTCCCGGGGAGCTGTTTTTT	CASSSIPGELFF
TRBJ1-2	TRBV2	many	.	TGTGCCAGCAGTGACACAGGAGGACGCTATGGCTACACCTTC	CASSDTGGRYGYTF
TRBJ1-1	TRBV6-2/TRBV6-3	many	.	TGTGCCAGCAGTTTCAACTTACGGGGGGCTTTTAACACTGAAGCTTTCTTT	CASSFNLRGAFNTEAFF
TRBJ2-5	TRBV20-1	few	TRBD2	TGCAGTGCCATCGGGACTAGCGGGAGTAGGTGGCAAGAGACCCAGTACTTC	CSAIGTSGSRWQETQYF
TRBJ2-7	TRBV6-2/TRBV6-3	many	.	TGTGCCAGCAGTCTAACTAGAGGCGAGCAGTACTTC	CASSLTRGEQYF
TRBJ1-1	TRBV4-3	.	.	TGCGCCAGCAGCCAAGACCCGCCTGACCCAATGAACACTGAAGCTTTCTTT	CASSQDPPDPMNTEAFF
TRBJ2-1	TRBV21-1	.	.	TGTGCCACCGGACCCGAGGCTAGCGGGGACTCCTACAATGAGCAGTTCTTC	CATGPEASGDSYNEQFF
TRBJ1-1	TRBV19	.	TRBD1	TGTGCCAGTAGTATGAGAGACAGGGGTATCATGAACACTGAAGCTTTCTTT	CASSMRDRGIMNTEAFF
TRBJ1-6	TRBV9	.	.	TGTGCCAGCAGCGTGACAGGTTGGGATTCACCCCTCCACTTT	CASSVTGWDSPLHF
TRBJ1-5	TRBV6-1	few	TRBD1	TGTGCCAGCAGTACAACGGACAGGGTGATGGATCAGCCCCAGCATTTT	CASSTTDRVMDQPQHF
TRBJ2-7	TRBV19	few	.	TGTGCCAGTAGTATAGTTGACGACTCCTACGAGCAGTACTTC	CASSIVDDSYEQYF
TRBJ2-7	TRBV5-1	.	.	TGCGCCAGCAGCTCAACGCTAGAGACCTACGAGCAGTACTTC	CASSSTLETYEQYF
TRBJ2-7	TRBV14	few	.	TGTGCCAGCAGCGACACAGGGTCGAGCTCCTACGAGCAGTACTTC	CASSDTGSSSYEQYF
TRBJ1-2	TRBV5-5	few	.	TGTGCCAGCAGCTTGGAGTGGGTTTCTAACTATGGCTACACCTTC	CASSLEWVSNYGYTF
TRBJ2-7	TRBV10-3	once	.	TGTGCCATCGGGGAGGGGGACAGGTCCCTCTACGAGCAGTACTTC	CAIGEGDRSLYEQYF
TRBJ2-1	TRBV20-1	.	.	TGCAGTGCTAGAGATGTAGGGGGAATAAGCTACAATGAGCAGTTCTTC	CSARDVGGISYNEQFF
TRBJ1-1	TRBV7-9	many	.	TGTGCCAGCAGCCATTGGGCGGGGGAAGCTTTCTTT	CASSHWAGEAFF
TRBJ1-2	TRBV13	.	TRBD1	TGTGCCAGCAGCTTATACGGGGGACAGGGATATTATGGCTACACCTTC	CASSLYGGQGYYGYTF
TRBJ1-1	TRBV9	many	.	TGTGCCAGCAGTCCCGGGGGTTCTGAAGCTTTCTTT	CASSPGGSEAFF
TRBJ2-7	TRBV20-1	many	TRBD2	TGCAGTGCCCGAAGGGAGGGGTGGCAGTACTTC	CSARREGWQYF
TRBJ2-7	TRBV4-1	.	.	TGCGCCAGCAGCCGACTACAGGGCTCCCAATCCTACGAGCAGTACTTC	CASSRLQGSQSYEQYF
TRBJ2-7	TRBV19	.	.	TGTGCCAGTAGGGGGTCGGACGAGCAGTACTTC	CASRGSDEQYF
TRBJ1-5	TRBV19	.	TRBD1	TGTGCCAGTACTTTAACCGGGACAGGGCTAAATCGGCCCCAGCATTTT	CASTLTGTGLNRPQHF
TRBJ2-1	TRBV7-2	many	TRBD1	TGTGCCAGCAGCTTAGCAGGGAGGGACAGGGCCTACAATGAGCAGTTCTTC	CASSLAGRDRAYNEQFF
TRBJ1-1	TRBV6-2/TRBV6-3	few	.	TGTGCCAGCAGTTACTCCGGGCGTATAGGCACTGAAGCTTTCTTT	CASSYSGRIGTEAFF
TRBJ2-1	TRBV4-1	.	TRBD2	TGCGCCAGCAGCCAAGTGTTGACTAGCGGGGGCCACAATGAGCAGTTCTTC	CASSQVLTSGGHNEQFF
TRBJ1-6	TRBV4-3	.	.	TGCGCCAGCAGCACGGGGGGTTCACCCCTCCACTTT	CASSTGGSPLHF
TRBJ2-7	TRBV30	.	TRBD2	TGTGCCTGGAGTGTAAAGGTTAGCGGGAGCGACGAGCAGTACTTC	CAWSVKVSGSDEQYF
TRBJ2-1	TRBV6-7	few	.	TGTGCCAGCCCTAACAAAGTTGGGGATGAGCAGTTCTTC	CASPNKVGDEQFF
TRBJ2-5	TRBV30	.	.	TGTGCCTGGAGTCAATGGGAGACCCAGTACTTC	CAWSQWETQYF
TRBJ1-2	TRBV14	.	.	TGTGCCAGCAGCCAAGACTCCGGGGCAGGCCCTAGGGGCTACACCTTC	CASSQDSGAGPRGYTF
TRBJ2-7	TRBV4-3	many	TRBD1	TGCGCCAGCAGCCAAGGGACAGGGAGCGAGCAGTACTTC	CASSQGTGSEQYF
TRBJ2-7	TRBV4-3	many	TRBD2	TGCGCCAGCAGCCAAGGGACTAGCGGGAGGTACGAGCAGTACTTC	CASSQGTSGRYEQYF
TRBJ1-6	TRBV9	.	.	TGTGCCAGCAGCAGCAAAACAGGGTTTTCACCCCTCCACTTT	CASSSKTGFSPLHF
TRBJ1-5	TRBV27	.	TRBD1	TGTGCCAGCAGTTCCGGACAGGGAGGGACTCAGCCCCAGCATTTT	CASSSGQGGTQPQHF
TRBJ2-1	TRBV11-3	few	TRBD1	TGTGCCAGCAGCTTAGAAGGGACAGGGATTAATGAGCAGTTCTTC	CASSLEGTGINEQFF
TRBJ1-6	TRBV7-9	few	TRBD1	TGTGCCAGCAGCCTTGGCCCAGGGGGAAGCTCCTATAATTCACCCCTCCACTTT	CASSLGPGGSSYNSPLHF
TRBJ2-1	TRBV12-3/TRBV12-4	many	.	TGTGCCAGCAGTTTAGGGTTTATGTATGAGCAGTTCTTC	CASSLGFMYEQFF
TRBJ2-7	TRBV29-1	many	TRBD2	TGCAGCGTCCGGGGGGACGGCAGCAGACCCTACGAGCAGTACTTC	CSVRGDGSRPYEQYF
TRBJ2-6	TRBV30	few	.	TGTGCCTGGATTCCCTTGATGGGGAACTCTGGGGCCAACGTCCTGACTTTC	CAWIPLMGNSGANVLTF
TRBJ2-1	TRBV11-2	few	.	TGTGCCAGCAGCTTAGAAGCCGGGGTCAATGAGCAGTTCTTC	CASSLEAGVNEQFF
TRBJ1-1	TRBV30	.	.	TGTGCCTGGAGTTTTGGTCTCATGAACACTGAAGCTTTCTTT	CAWSFGLMNTEAFF
TRBJ1-2	TRBV9	few	.	TGTGCCAGCAGCGTACCCGGACGCTCAGCTAACTATGGCTACACCTTC	CASSVPGRSANYGYTF
TRBJ2-5	TRBV6-5	many	TRBD1	TGTGCCAGCAGCCCAAAATGGGACAGGGTGGACCAAGAGACCCAGTACTTC	CASSPKWDRVDQETQYF